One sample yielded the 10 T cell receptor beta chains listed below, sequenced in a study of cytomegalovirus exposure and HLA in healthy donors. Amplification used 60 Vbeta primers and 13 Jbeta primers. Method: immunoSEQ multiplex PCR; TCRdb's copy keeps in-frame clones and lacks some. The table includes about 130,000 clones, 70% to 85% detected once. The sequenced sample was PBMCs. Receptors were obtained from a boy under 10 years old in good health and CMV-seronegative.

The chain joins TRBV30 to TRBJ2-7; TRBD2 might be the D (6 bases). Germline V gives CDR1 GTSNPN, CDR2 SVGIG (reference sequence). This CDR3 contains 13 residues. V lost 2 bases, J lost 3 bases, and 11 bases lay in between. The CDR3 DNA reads TGTGCCTGGAGTTTAGCGGCCCACTACGAGCAGTACTTC. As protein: CAWSLAAHYEQYF.

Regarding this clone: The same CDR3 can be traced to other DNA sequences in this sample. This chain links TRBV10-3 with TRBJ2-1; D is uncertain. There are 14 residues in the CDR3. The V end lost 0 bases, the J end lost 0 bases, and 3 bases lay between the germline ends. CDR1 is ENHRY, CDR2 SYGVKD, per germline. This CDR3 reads CAISESSSYNEQFF. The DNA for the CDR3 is TGTGCCATCAGTGAGTCTAGCTCCTACAATGAGCAGTTCTTC.

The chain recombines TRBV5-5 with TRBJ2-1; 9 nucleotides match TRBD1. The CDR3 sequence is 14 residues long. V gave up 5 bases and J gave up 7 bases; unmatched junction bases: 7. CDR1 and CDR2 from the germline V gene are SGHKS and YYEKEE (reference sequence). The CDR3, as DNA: TGTGCCAGCAGGGGACAGGGAAGTTGGAATGAGCAGTTCTTC. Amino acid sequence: CASRGQGSWNEQFF. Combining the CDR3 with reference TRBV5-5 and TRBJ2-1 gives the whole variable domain DAGVTQSPTHLIKTRGQQVTLRCSPISGHKSVSWYQQVLGQGPQFIFQYYEKEERGRGNFPDRFSARQFPNYSSELNVNALLLGDSALYLCASRGQGSWNEQFFGPGTRLTVL.

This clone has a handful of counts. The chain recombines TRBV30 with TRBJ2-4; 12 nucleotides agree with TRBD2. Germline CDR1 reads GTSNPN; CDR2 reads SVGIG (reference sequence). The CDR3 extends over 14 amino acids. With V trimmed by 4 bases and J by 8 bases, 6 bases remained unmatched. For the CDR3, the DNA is TGTGCCTGGACTAGCGGGAGGGATTTGGACATTCAGTACTTC. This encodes CAWTSGRDLDIQYF. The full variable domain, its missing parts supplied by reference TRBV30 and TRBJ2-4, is SQTIHQWPATLVQPVGSPLSLECTVEGTSNPNLYWYRQAAGRGLQLLFYSVGIGQISSEVPQNLSASRPQDRQFILSSKKLLLSDSGFYLCAWTSGRDLDIQYFGAGTRLSVL.

The CDR3 sequence: CASIPWDRGEQFF. The CDR3 DNA follows: TGTGCCAGCATTCCCTGGGACAGGGGAGAGCAGTTCTTC. The chain links TRBV7-9 to TRBJ2-1, with 10 bases fitting TRBD1. Germline CDR1 SEHNR, CDR2 FQNEAQ (reference sequence). CDR3 length equals 13 residues. After removal of 7 bases from V and 10 bases from J, the junction contained 7 bases not matched to a gene. The full variable domain, rest sourced from reference TRBV7-9 and TRBJ2-1, is DTGVSQNPRHKITKRGQNVTFRCDPISEHNRLYWYRQTLGQGPEFLTYFQNEAQLEKSRLLSDRFSAERPKGSFSTLEIQRTEQGDSAMYLCASIPWDRGEQFFGPGTRLTVL.

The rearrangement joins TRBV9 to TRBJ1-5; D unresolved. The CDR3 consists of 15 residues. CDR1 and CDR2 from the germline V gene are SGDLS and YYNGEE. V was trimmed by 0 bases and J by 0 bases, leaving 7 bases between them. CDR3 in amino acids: CASSVGPFSNQPQHF. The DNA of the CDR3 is TGTGCCAGCAGCGTAGGGCCGTTTAGCAATCAGCCCCAGCATTTT. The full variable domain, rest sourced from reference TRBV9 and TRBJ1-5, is DSGVTQTPKHLITATGQRVTLRCSPRSGDLSVYWYQQSLDQGLQFLIQYYNGEERAKGNILERFSAQQFPDLHSELNLSSLELGDSALYFCASSVGPFSNQPQHFGDGTRLSIL.

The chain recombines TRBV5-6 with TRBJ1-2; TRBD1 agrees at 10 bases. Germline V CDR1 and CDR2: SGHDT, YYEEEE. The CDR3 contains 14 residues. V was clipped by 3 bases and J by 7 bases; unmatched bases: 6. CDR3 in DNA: TGTGCCAGCAGCTCCGGGACAGGGGCTAGTGGCTACACCTTC. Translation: CASSSGTGASGYTF.

CDR3 amino acids: CASSVARGVLNEQFF. DNA of the CDR3: TGTGCCAGCAGCGTAGCCAGGGGGGTGTTGAATGAGCAGTTCTTC. The J gene is TRBJ2-1, the V gene TRBV9; possibly TRBD1 for D (7 bases). This CDR3 region has 15 residues. Germline V gene data show CDR1 as SGDLS and CDR2 as YYNGEE. Deletions cut 0 bases from V and 7 bases from J, with 14 bases between.

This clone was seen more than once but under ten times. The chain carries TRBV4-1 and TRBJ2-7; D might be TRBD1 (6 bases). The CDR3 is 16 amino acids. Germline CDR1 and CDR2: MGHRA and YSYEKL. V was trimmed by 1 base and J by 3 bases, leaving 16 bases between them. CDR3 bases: TGCGCCAGCAGCCAAGTAACAGGGCCCGGACTCTACGAGCAGTACTTC. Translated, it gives CASSQVTGPGLYEQYF.

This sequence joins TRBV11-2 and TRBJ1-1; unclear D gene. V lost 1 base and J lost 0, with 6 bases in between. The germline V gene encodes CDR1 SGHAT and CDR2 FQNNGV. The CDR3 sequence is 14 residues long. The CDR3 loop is CASSLGSLNTEAFF. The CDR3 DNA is TGTGCCAGCAGCTTAGGGAGCTTGAACACTGAAGCTTTCTTT.